One and the same sample provided the 24 T cell receptor beta chains below, sequenced in a study of human T cells and chemical hapten exposure. Time point described: pre-sensitization, week 0. Stated treatment: therapeutic diphenylcyclopropenone sensitization with weekly scalp DPC. TCRdb passed the RACE reads through MiXCR, listing each CDR3 protein once. This table holds roughly 380,000 distinct CDR3 sequences, 5.1% found once. The sample consisted of whole blood, taken in connection with sensitization to the hapten diphenylcyclopropenone (DPC). The receptors stem from a woman aged 45-59 years with alopecia areata. Some clones in this sample may be carry-over from other donors' samples.

This clonotype was picked up many times. The rearrangement links TRBV6-2 or TRBV6-3 to TRBJ2-2; 9 bases are shared with TRBD1. V trimming: 0 bases; J trimming: 0 bases; junction bases outside the gene matches: 8. Germline V gene sequence: CDR1 MNHEY, CDR2 SVGEGT. The CDR3 extends over 19 amino acids. CDR3 sequence (DNA): TGTGCCAGCAGTTACTCCATCCAAACAGGGGGCGCGAACACCGGGGAGCTGTTTTTT. As protein: CASSYSIQTGGANTGELFF.

Ten or more counts support this clonotype. The J gene is TRBJ2-5, the V gene TRBV6-6; D assignment may be TRBD1 or TRBD2 (5 bases each). V gave up 6 bases and J gave up 2 bases, with 13 bases separating them. CDR3 length: 14 residues. CDR1 and CDR2 (germline): MNHNY, SVGAGI (reference sequence). CDR3 in amino acids: CASRGTSVQETQYF. CDR3 coding DNA: TGTGCCAGCAGAGGGACGTCCGTTCAAGAGACCCAGTACTTC.

This clonotype was counted between two and nine times. V gene TRBV20-1 combines with J gene TRBJ1-5, with D possibly matching TRBD1 (6 bases). V was clipped by 3 bases and J by 2 bases, with 14 bases between them. Looked up from germline, CDR1 is DFQATT and CDR2 is SNEGSKA (reference sequence). The CDR3 spans 15 residues. As DNA, the CDR3 is TGCAGTGCTAGTCCAGGGGATATTCGCAATCAGCCCCAGCATTTT. This sequence encodes CSASPGDIRNQPQHF.

At least ten counts were recorded for this clonotype. The chain couples TRBV3-1 to TRBJ1-2; maybe TRBD1 (6 bases). The CDR3 consists of 15 residues. V was shortened by 6 bases and J by 2 bases, with 16 bases between the two germline ends. Germline V CDR1 and CDR2: LGHDT, YNNKEL (reference sequence). In DNA form, the CDR3 reads TGTGCCAGCAGGGAATGGACAGATTCAAACTATGGCTACACCTTC. Translation gives CASREWTDSNYGYTF.

This clonotype was seen more than once but under ten times. The chain combines TRBV19 with TRBJ2-3, with 13 bases identical to TRBD2. Germline V gene sequence: CDR1 LNHDA, CDR2 SQIVND (reference sequence). Trimming removed 4 bases from V and 0 bases from J; junction bases left unmatched: 22. This CDR3 has 23 residues. The CDR3 loop reads CASSRTGLAGLNPTPHSTDTQYF. The CDR3, as DNA: TGTGCCAGTAGTAGAACGGGACTAGCGGGACTCAACCCCACCCCTCATAGCACAGATACGCAGTATTTT. The full variable domain, its missing parts supplied by reference TRBV19 and TRBJ2-3, is DGGITQSPKYLFRKEGQNVTLSCEQNLNHDAMYWYRQDPGQGLRLIYYSQIVNDFQKGDIAEGYSVSREKKESFPLTVTSAQKNPTAFYLCASSRTGLAGLNPTPHSTDTQYFGPGTRLTVL.

The V call is TRBV5-1, the J call TRBJ1-1; D possibly corresponds to TRBD1 (5 bases). The V end was cut by 5 bases, the J end by 2 bases, with 16 bases between. The CDR3 has 15 amino acids. Germline V lookup: CDR1 SGHRS, CDR2 YFSETQ. The chain's CDR3 is CASSFGSGGNTEAFF. The DNA of the CDR3 is TGCGCCAGCAGTTTTGGGTCCGGGGGAAACACTGAAGCTTTCTTT.

This clonotype showed up just a few times. The chain links TRBV7-2 to TRBJ1-1; D gene ambiguous. Trimming left V 5 bases short and J 4 bases short, with 11 bases between. This CDR3 has 13 residues. CDR1 SGHTA and CDR2 FQGNSA come from the germline V gene. The CDR3 reads CASSRPFSTEAFF. In DNA form, the CDR3 reads TGTGCCAGCAGCCGACCCTTTTCCACTGAAGCTTTCTTT. Full variable domain (outside the CDR3, taken from reference TRBV7-2 and TRBJ1-1): GAGVSQSPSNKVTEKGKDVELRCDPISGHTALYWYRQSLGQGLEFLIYFQGNSAPDKSGLPSDRFSAERTGGSVSTLTIQRTQQEDSAVYLCASSRPFSTEAFFGQGTRLTVV.

This clonotype was detected a few times. The V and J genes are TRBV7-2 and TRBJ2-5; D gene unclear. V lost 4 bases and J lost 5, with 11 bases in between. CDR1 is SGHTA and CDR2 is FQGNSA in the germline V gene. The length of the CDR3 is 13 residues. The DNA of the CDR3 is TGTGCCAGCAGCTCCAGCGTCCCCGAGACCCAGTACTTC. This sequence encodes CASSSSVPETQYF. Complete variable domain (other parts from reference TRBV7-2 and TRBJ2-5): GAGVSQSPSNKVTEKGKDVELRCDPISGHTALYWYRQSLGQGLEFLIYFQGNSAPDKSGLPSDRFSAERTGGSVSTLTIQRTQQEDSAVYLCASSSSVPETQYFGPGTRLLVL.

Ten or more counts support this clonotype. The chain employs TRBV15 and TRBJ2-5; D tentatively reads TRBD1 or TRBD2 (5 bases each). The germline gives CDR1 LNHNV, CDR2 YYDKDF (reference sequence). The CDR3 runs 19 residues. The ends were cut back, 2 bases at V and 3 bases at J, with 25 bases in the middle. CDR3 in DNA: TGTGCCACCAGCAGATTTTCGGGACCCGTGATTACAGAAGAAGAGACCCAGTACTTC. Encoded protein: CATSRFSGPVITEEETQYF. The entire variable domain, with the rest obtained from reference TRBV15 and TRBJ2-5, is as follows: DAMVIQNPRYQVTQFGKPVTLSCSQTLNHNVMYWYQQKSSQAPKLLFHYYDKDFNNEADTPDNFQSRRPNTSFCFLDIRSPGLGDTAMYLCATSRFSGPVITEEETQYFGPGTRLLVL.

This chain joins TRBV4-2 and TRBJ2-7, with 9 bases that match TRBD1. The germline V gene has CDR1 LGHNA and CDR2 YNFKEQ. This CDR3 is 14 amino acids long. Germline trimming cut 6 bases from V and 2 bases from J; bases unmatched to any gene: 5. DNA for the CDR3: TGTGCCAGCAGATTCACAGGGGGCGCCTACGAGCAGTACTTC. Residues: CASRFTGGAYEQYF.

This clonotype was seen more than once but under ten times. The chain carries TRBV5-1 and TRBJ2-5; D is perhaps TRBD1 or TRBD2 (5 bases each). Germline V gene sequence: CDR1 SGHRS, CDR2 YFSETQ. The CDR3 spans 13 residues. The V and J ends lost 4 bases and 3 bases respectively, with 10 bases between them. CDR3 sequence (DNA): TGCGCCAGCAGCGTCGGGACGGAAGAGACCCAGTACTTC. Protein: CASSVGTEETQYF.

The chain uses TRBV7-2 and TRBJ2-7; TRBD1 or TRBD2 may be the D gene (6 bases each). V was cut by 5 bases and J by 0 bases, with 17 bases left in between. CDR1 SGHTA and CDR2 FQGNSA come from the germline V gene. This CDR3 spans 16 amino acids. This CDR3 reads CASSPLGGLSSYEQYF. CDR3 coding DNA: TGTGCCAGCAGCCCGCTAGGGGGACTCAGCTCCTACGAGCAGTACTTC.

The chain recombines TRBV6-6 with TRBJ1-5; 8 bases are shared with TRBD1. The germline V gene encodes CDR1 MNHNY and CDR2 SVGAGI (reference sequence). The CDR3 extends over 12 amino acids. V lost 7 bases, J lost 6 bases, and 2 bases stayed unmatched. The CDR3: CASTGGGQPQHF. Here the CDR3 DNA reads TGTGCCAGCACAGGGGGCGGTCAGCCCCAGCATTTT.

This clonotype was found many times. The V gene is TRBV29-1, the J gene TRBJ1-2; no definite D call. From germline, CDR1 is SQVTM and CDR2 ANQGSEA. V was trimmed by 3 bases and J by 2 bases, leaving 10 bases between them. The CDR3 extends over 13 amino acids. This CDR3 reads CSVEAGSNYGYTF. CDR3 sequence (DNA): TGCAGCGTTGAGGCGGGGTCCAACTATGGCTACACCTTC.

The genes are TRBV29-1 and TRBJ2-1; 14 nucleotides agree with TRBD2. Germline values: CDR1 SQVTM, CDR2 ANQGSEA. CDR3 length: 16 amino acids. After removal of 6 bases from V and 6 bases from J, the junction contained 10 bases not matched to a gene. The CDR3 region has the DNA TGCAGCGTGGGGGGACTAGCGGGAGAGGGGATCAATGAGCAGTTCTTC. Translated, it gives CSVGGLAGEGINEQFF.

This clonotype was found a few times. The chain joins TRBV20-1 to TRBJ2-2; D is ambiguous. CDR3 length: 12 amino acids. V dropped 3 bases and J dropped 6 bases, with 8 bases sitting between them. Germline CDR1 DFQATT, CDR2 SNEGSKA (reference sequence). In DNA form, the CDR3 reads TGCAGTGCTAGCCCACAGCCCGGGGAGCTGTTTTTT. It yields the protein CSASPQPGELFF.

In its sample, this clonotype was seen a few times. The chain carries TRBV6-5 and TRBJ1-1, with D possibly being TRBD1 (5 bases). The length of the CDR3 is 15 residues. The germline V and J ends were trimmed by 5 bases and 1 base, with 14 bases remaining between them. The germline V gene encodes CDR1 MNHEY and CDR2 SVGAGI. The CDR3 loop is CASSLIGGTNTEAFF. The CDR3 DNA reads TGTGCCAGCAGTCTCATCGGGGGTACGAACACTGAAGCTTTCTTT.

This clonotype showed up just a few times. The V gene is TRBV5-1, the J gene TRBJ2-3; D perhaps matches TRBD2 (5 bases). Germline loops: CDR1 SGHRS, CDR2 YFSETQ. Between the trimmed V and J ends, which lost 2 bases and 2 bases, there was a span of 12 bases. This CDR3 has 15 residues. This CDR3 reads CASSFSDPHTDTQYF. DNA for the CDR3: TGCGCCAGCAGCTTTAGCGATCCACACACAGATACGCAGTATTTT.

This clonotype was observed a few times. CDR3 in amino acids: CASSQEVTGSNEKLFF. The CDR3 DNA sequence: TGTGCCAGCAGCCAAGAGGTGACGGGGTCTAATGAAAAACTGTTTTTT. J is TRBJ1-4 and V is TRBV4-2; D call uncertain. Germline V CDR1 and CDR2: LGHNA, YNFKEQ. Trimming stripped 0 bases from V and 3 bases from J, with 11 bases between. This CDR3 contains 16 residues.

At least ten counts were recorded for this clonotype. This rearrangement joins TRBV27 to TRBJ2-7; D is uncertain. This CDR3 has 13 residues. Germline V gene data show CDR1 as MNHEY and CDR2 as SMNVEV (reference sequence). V lost 2 bases and J 2 bases, leaving 7 bases between the germline ends. The CDR3 region is CASSLGVAYEQYF. CDR3 in DNA: TGTGCCAGCAGTTTAGGGGTCGCCTACGAGCAGTACTTC.

This clonotype was seen a handful of times. V gene TRBV24-1 combines with J gene TRBJ2-3; 8 bases agree with TRBD2. Losses at the gene ends were 4 bases for V and 6 bases for J; bases not matched to a gene: 5. Germline assignment: CDR1 KGHDR and CDR2 SFDVKD. CDR3 size: 14 residues. The CDR3 spells CATSEPGLADTQYF. The DNA for the CDR3 is TGTGCCACCAGTGAACCAGGACTAGCCGATACGCAGTATTTT.

This clonotype was detected ten times or more. The chain uses TRBV9 and TRBJ2-2, with 7 positions matching TRBD2. CDR1 is SGDLS and CDR2 is YYNGEE in the germline V gene. The CDR3 has 14 residues. V shed 4 bases and J 6 bases; nucleotides not matched to a gene: 6. CDR3 nucleotide sequence: TGTGCCAGCAGCCCATGGGAGGGCGCCGGGGAGCTGTTTTTT. As protein: CASSPWEGAGELFF.

A note on this clonotype: The junction departs from germline at one end; a sequencing error may be responsible. This chain uses TRBV2 with TRBJ2-7; TRBD1 or TRBD2 may be the D gene (6 bases each). Germline CDR1 reads SNHLY; CDR2 reads FYNNEI. The CDR3 covers 10 residues. The CDR3 region has the DNA TGTGCCAGCGGGGGGCGGTTGGGAATTTTC. This codes for CASGGRLGIF.

This clonotype came up many times. V usage is TRBV12-3 or TRBV12-4 and J usage is TRBJ2-7, with 11 nucleotides matching TRBD2. The CDR3 totals 17 residues. Trimming took 0 bases from V and 3 from J; bases not matched to a gene: 7. CDR3 DNA: TGTGCCAGCAGTTTAGCGCTAACGGGACTAGCGGACTACGAGCAGTACTTC. This sequence encodes CASSLALTGLADYEQYF.